This T cell receptor (beta chain) was sequenced for a study of blood T cell repertoires in COVID-19. Repertoires were generated with immunoSEQ multiplex PCR, while TCRdb's copy carries only in-frame clones and drops some. The sample comprises over 300,000 clones, 80% to 90% of which are singletons, and under 2.5% rests with the top ten. Losses at the gene ends were 5 bases for V and 2 bases for J; bases not matched to a gene: 6. Germline V gene data show CDR1 as SGHNT and CDR2 as YYREEE (reference sequence). CDR3 size: 14 residues. Recovered status applied to Cohort 3 donors who had two consecutive negative PCRs. It also applied to those with clearance or with symptom resolution.

The receptor was derived from a man aged 30-40 years who had recovered from COVID-19. The chain combines TRBV5-4 with TRBJ1-2, with 7 bases identical to TRBD1. The sequenced sample was PBMCs or T cells enriched from blood (not recorded which). The CDR3 loop is CASSLTGTNYGYTF. The CDR3 coding sequence is TGTGCCAGCAGTCTGACAGGGACCAACTATGGCTACACCTTC. Based on the CDR3 plus reference TRBV5-4 and TRBJ1-2, the full variable domain is ETGVTQSPTHLIKTRGQQVTLRCSSQSGHNTVSWYQQALGQGPQFIFQYYREEENGRGNFPPRFSGLQFPNYSSELNVNALELDDSALYLCASSLTGTNYGYTFGSGTRLTVV.